The T cell receptor beta chain described here comes from a study of a mutant IDH1 vaccine in newly diagnosed glioma. Study-wide background: The treated group averaged approximately 42 years old and was roughly 60% male, approximately 38% female.

This CDR3 has 13 residues. Germline V gene data show CDR1 as SGDLS and CDR2 as YYNGEE. V gave up 0 bases and J gave up 5 bases, with 7 bases separating them. Time point reported: week 47, end of study. Every vaccine dose comprised 300 ug of mutant IDH1 20-mer peptide plus topical imiquimod. Comments on this clone: Its target is unknown.

Here immunoSEQ multiplex PCR was the method, and the copy in TCRdb shows in-frame clones only, minus some. The data contain around 60,000 clones, roughly 87% of them singletons. The sample in question was PBMCs, obtained from a glioma patient whose treatment included an IDH1 peptide vaccine. The clonotype was recovered from a man between 25 and 39 years old with glioma. J is TRBJ2-3 and V is TRBV9; D is uncertain. CDR3 DNA: TGTGCCAGCAGCGTAGACAGTAAAGATACGCAGTATTTT. As protein: CASSVDSKDTQYF.